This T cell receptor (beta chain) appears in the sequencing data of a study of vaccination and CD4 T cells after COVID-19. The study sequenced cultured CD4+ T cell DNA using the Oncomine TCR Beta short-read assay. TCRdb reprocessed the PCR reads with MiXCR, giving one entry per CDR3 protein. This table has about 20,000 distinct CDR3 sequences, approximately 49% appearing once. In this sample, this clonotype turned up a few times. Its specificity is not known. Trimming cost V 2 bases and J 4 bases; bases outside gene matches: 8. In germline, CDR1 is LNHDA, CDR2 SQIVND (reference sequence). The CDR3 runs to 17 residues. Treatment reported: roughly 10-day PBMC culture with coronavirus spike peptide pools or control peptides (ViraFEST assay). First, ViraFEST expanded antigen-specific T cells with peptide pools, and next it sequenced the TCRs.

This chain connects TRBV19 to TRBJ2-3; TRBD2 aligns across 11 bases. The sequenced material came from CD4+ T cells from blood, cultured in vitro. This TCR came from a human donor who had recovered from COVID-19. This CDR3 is CASSINHSGRGADTQYF. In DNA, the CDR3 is TGTGCCAGTAGTATAAACCATAGCGGGAGGGGTGCAGATACGCAGTATTTT.